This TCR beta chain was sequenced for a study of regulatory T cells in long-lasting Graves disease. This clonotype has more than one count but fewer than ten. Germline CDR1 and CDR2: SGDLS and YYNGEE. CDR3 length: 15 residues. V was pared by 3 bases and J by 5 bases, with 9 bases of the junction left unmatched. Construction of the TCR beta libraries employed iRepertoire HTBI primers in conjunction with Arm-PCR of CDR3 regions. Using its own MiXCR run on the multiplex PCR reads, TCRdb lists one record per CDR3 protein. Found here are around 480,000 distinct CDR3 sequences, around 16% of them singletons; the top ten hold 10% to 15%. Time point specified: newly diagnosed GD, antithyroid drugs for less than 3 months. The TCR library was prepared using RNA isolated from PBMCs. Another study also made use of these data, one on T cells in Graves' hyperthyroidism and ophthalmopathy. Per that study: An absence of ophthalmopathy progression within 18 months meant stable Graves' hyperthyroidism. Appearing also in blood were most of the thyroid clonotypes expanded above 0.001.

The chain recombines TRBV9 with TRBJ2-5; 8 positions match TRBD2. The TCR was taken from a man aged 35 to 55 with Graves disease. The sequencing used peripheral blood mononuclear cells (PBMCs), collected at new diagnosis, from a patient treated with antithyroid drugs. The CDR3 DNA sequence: TGTGCCAGCAGCGCCGGGGTAGCGGGATTGGAGACCCAGTACTTC. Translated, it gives CASSAGVAGLETQYF.